Each of the 28 T cell receptor beta chains below was sequenced from the same sample in a study of T cell repertoires in cytomegalovirus infection. TCRdb reprocessed the reads with MiXCR, giving one entry per CDR3 protein. The sample consists of approximately 250,000 distinct CDR3 sequences, roughly 10% of them appearing once. Specimen: PBMCs. The receptors originated from a human donor in good health (CMV status not recorded). Some clones in this sample may be carry-over from other donors' samples.

This clonotype came up many times. The chain couples TRBV5-6 to TRBJ2-1; D call uncertain. This CDR3 region has 15 residues. V was pared by 0 bases and J by 5 bases, with 12 bases between. Germline lookup yields CDR1 SGHDT and CDR2 YYEEEE. The CDR3 is CASSLEWVQNNEQFF. CDR3 nucleotide sequence: TGTGCCAGCAGCTTGGAGTGGGTTCAGAACAATGAGCAGTTCTTC.

The CDR3 spells CSVELTGGGEQYF. CDR3 coding DNA: TGCAGCGTTGAGTTGACAGGGGGGGGCGAGCAGTACTTC. The rearrangement uses TRBV29-1 and TRBJ2-7; TRBD1 agrees at 9 bases. Germline V lookup: CDR1 SQVTM, CDR2 ANQGSEA. This CDR3 has 13 amino acids. The ends lost 3 bases at V and 6 bases at J; junction bases unmatched: 6.

This clonotype has ten or more counts. The chain recombines TRBV7-2 with TRBJ1-5; tentatively, D is TRBD1 (5 bases). The CDR3 spans 17 residues. Germline CDR1 SGHTA, CDR2 FQGNSA. V was pared by 4 bases and J by 5 bases, with 21 bases between. The CDR3 DNA reads as TGTGCCAGCAGCTCAGAGGCCTGGACATCGGTGGATCAGCCCCAGCATTTT. It encodes CASSSEAWTSVDQPQHF.

Concerning this clonotype: This may be a read error: a much more frequent sequence differs by one nucleotide. The CDR3 DNA reads TGTGGCAGCAGCGTAGAGGTGGGCGCGACTAGAGACCTCCCAGATACGCAGTATTTT. Translating it yields CGSSVEVGATRDLPDTQYF. The chain uses TRBV9 and TRBJ2-3; TRBD2 is a possible D gene (6 bases). The CDR3 consists of 19 residues. Germline values: CDR1 SGDLS, CDR2 YYNGEE.

The chain recombines TRBV20-1 with TRBJ2-1, with TRBD2 as a possible D gene (6 bases). V lost 3 bases, J lost 10 bases, and 19 bases lay in between. In germline, CDR1 is DFQATT, CDR2 SNEGSKA (reference sequence). CDR3 length: 14 residues. In DNA, the CDR3 is TGCAGTGCTAGGACGCTCCTAGCGAGAGGGGAGCAGTTCTTC. Its translation: CSARTLLARGEQFF.

In its sample, this clonotype was seen a few times. The rearrangement joins TRBV28 to TRBJ1-6, with D uncertain. CDR3 size: 14 residues. Between the trimmed V and J ends, which lost 6 bases and 8 bases, there was a span of 14 bases. Germline CDR1 reads MDHEN; CDR2 reads SYDVKM. CDR3 DNA sequence: TGTGCCAGCAGGTCGGGCCGAGGGCATTCACCCCTCCACTTT. This codes for CASRSGRGHSPLHF. Looking up the rest from reference TRBV28 and TRBJ1-6 gives the full variable domain: DVKVTQSSRYLVKRTGEKVFLECVQDMDHENMFWYRQDPGLGLRLIYFSYDVKMKEKGDIPEGYSVSREKKERFSLILESASTNQTSMYLCASRSGRGHSPLHFGNGTRLTVT.

This clonotype was observed at least ten times. The DNA of the CDR3 is TGTGCCAGCAGCCCTACAGGCCCCTACGAGCAGTACTTC. Amino acids: CASSPTGPYEQYF. The chain employs TRBV7-2 and TRBJ2-7; D is possibly TRBD1 (5 bases). Germline values: CDR1 SGHTA, CDR2 FQGNSA. The CDR3 totals 13 residues. Trimming took off 5 bases at V and 2 bases at J, with 10 bases between the two ends.

This clonotype was seen repeatedly, ten times or more. The chain recombines TRBV19 with TRBJ1-1; D remains unclear. V was trimmed by 1 base and J by 1 base, leaving 13 bases between them. In germline, CDR1 is LNHDA, CDR2 SQIVND (reference sequence). The CDR3 has 16 amino acids. CDR3 nucleotides: TGTGCCAGTAGTATAGGTAGTCGGGGAACGAACACTGAAGCTTTCTTT. Protein sequence: CASSIGSRGTNTEAFF. The whole variable domain, filled in from reference TRBV19 and TRBJ1-1, reads DGGITQSPKYLFRKEGQNVTLSCEQNLNHDAMYWYRQDPGQGLRLIYYSQIVNDFQKGDIAEGYSVSREKKESFPLTVTSAQKNPTAFYLCASSIGSRGTNTEAFFGQGTRLTVV.

This clonotype was counted between two and nine times. The V and J genes are TRBV29-1 and TRBJ2-3; a possible D gene is TRBD1 (6 bases). V lost 6 bases and J 0 bases, leaving 22 bases between the germline ends. This CDR3 has 17 residues. Germline-derived CDR1 and CDR2 are SQVTM and ANQGSEA. The CDR3 loop reads CSVGRTASDTSTDTQYF. The CDR3 coding sequence is TGCAGCGTGGGCCGGACAGCGAGTGATACTAGCACAGATACGCAGTATTTT.

The chain carries TRBV5-1 and TRBJ1-2; D is ambiguous. The CDR3 covers 13 residues. Trimming cost V 0 bases and J 8 bases, with 11 bases left between them. Germline assignment: CDR1 SGHRS and CDR2 YFSETQ. CDR3 in DNA: TGCGCCAGCAGCTTGGAGACCGGAGGAGGCTACACCTTC. Translated: CASSLETGGGYTF. The whole variable domain, remainder taken from reference TRBV5-1 and TRBJ1-2, is KAGVTQTPRYLIKTRGQQVTLSCSPISGHRSVSWYQQTPGQGLQFLFEYFSETQRNKGNFPGRFSGRQFSNSRSEMNVSTLELGDSALYLCASSLETGGGYTFGSGTRLTVV.

This clonotype has ten or more counts. The chain combines TRBV7-4 with TRBJ2-3; D assignment may be TRBD1 or TRBD2 (5 bases each). The germline gives CDR1 SGHVT, CDR2 SQSDAQ. V was trimmed by 5 bases and J by 4 bases, leaving 22 bases between them. This CDR3 is 17 amino acids long. The CDR3 reads CASSPRGRSYSADTQYF. In DNA, the CDR3 is TGTGCCAGCAGCCCTCGGGGACGATCGTATAGCGCAGATACGCAGTATTTT.

This clonotype showed up many times. The chain carries TRBV7-6 and TRBJ1-2; no definite D call. This CDR3 has 14 residues. Trimming removed 0 bases from V and 4 bases from J, with 9 bases in between. Germline CDR1 and CDR2: SGHVS and FNYEAQ. CDR3 sequence reads: CASSLAVSSYGYTF. As DNA, the CDR3 is TGTGCCAGCAGCTTAGCAGTCAGTAGCTATGGCTACACCTTC.

V and J are TRBV20-1 and TRBJ1-4; perhaps TRBD1 as D (5 bases). CDR1 DFQATT and CDR2 SNEGSKA come from the germline V gene (reference sequence). V was pared by 6 bases and J by 3 bases, with 14 bases between. The CDR3 totals 14 residues. CDR3 amino acids: CSAPGGKANEKLFF. The CDR3 nucleotides are TGCAGTGCCCCGGGGGGGAAGGCTAATGAAAAACTGTTTTTT.

This clonotype was found many times. The chain employs TRBV6-2 or TRBV6-3 and TRBJ2-3; D is perhaps TRBD2 (6 bases). V shed 2 bases and J shed 5 bases, with 23 bases lying between them. Germline lookup yields CDR1 MNHEY and CDR2 SVGEGT. The CDR3 runs 18 residues. In nucleotides, the CDR3 is TGTGCCAGCAGTTACGGGGTAATGGGGGGAGCGGAAGGAGATACGCAGTATTTT. It translates to CASSYGVMGGAEGDTQYF.

V and J are TRBV28 and TRBJ1-5; 10 bases align to TRBD1. The junction had 12 bases not matched to a gene; V was cut back by 3 bases and J by 7 bases. The V gene's germline CDR1 is MDHEN and CDR2 SYDVKM. CDR3 length: 17 residues. CDR3 coding DNA: TGTGCCAGCAGTTTGACCCGACAGGGGGCCCAAACGCAGCCCCAGCATTTT. This translates into CASSLTRQGAQTQPQHF.

This clonotype was detected many times. The chain is built from TRBV6-5 and TRBJ2-7; D possibly corresponds to TRBD2 (5 bases). The CDR3 spans 12 residues. V lost 8 bases and J 2 bases, leaving 10 bases between the germline ends. Germline CDR1 is MNHEY and CDR2 is SVGAGI. CDR3 amino acids: CASRGLPYEQYF. CDR3 nucleotides: TGTGCCAGCCGTGGACTTCCCTACGAGCAGTACTTC.

There are a few counts of this clonotype. This chain connects TRBV2 to TRBJ2-3; TRBD2 matches 10 bases. The CDR3 contains 13 residues. Unmatched junction bases numbered 6, after V lost 10 bases and J lost 5 bases. Looked up from germline, CDR1 is SNHLY and CDR2 is FYNNEI. CDR3 nucleotides: TGTGCCAAGAAAGCGGGGGGGCAAGATACGCAGTATTTT. As protein: CAKKAGGQDTQYF. Looking up the rest from reference TRBV2 and TRBJ2-3 gives the full variable domain: EPEVTQTPSHQVTQMGQEVILRCVPISNHLYFYWYRQILGQKVEFLVSFYNNEISEKSEIFDDQFSVERPDGSNFTLKIRSTKLEDSAMYFCAKKAGGQDTQYFGPGTRLTVL.

This clonotype was recorded many times. V is TRBV7-2 and J is TRBJ1-1; 11 nucleotides match TRBD1. The CDR3 is made up of 15 amino acids. Looked up from germline, CDR1 is SGHTA and CDR2 is FQGNSA. The V and J ends lost 2 bases and 4 bases, in that order; junction bases with no gene match: 3. The CDR3 protein is CASSLIGTGGTEAFF. The CDR3 nucleotides are TGTGCCAGCAGCTTAATCGGGACAGGGGGCACTGAAGCTTTCTTT. The full variable domain, its missing parts supplied by reference TRBV7-2 and TRBJ1-1, is GAGVSQSPSNKVTEKGKDVELRCDPISGHTALYWYRQSLGQGLEFLIYFQGNSAPDKSGLPSDRFSAERTGGSVSTLTIQRTQQEDSAVYLCASSLIGTGGTEAFFGQGTRLTVV.

This chain links TRBV6-2 or TRBV6-3 with TRBJ1-2; weak D call: TRBD1 (6 bases). This CDR3 has 13 amino acids. V was shortened by 7 bases and J by 2 bases, with 11 bases between the two germline ends. Germline CDR1 and CDR2: MNHEY and SVGEGT. DNA for the CDR3: TGTGCCAGCACCACGACAGGAAACTATGGCTACACCTTC. This gives the protein CASTTTGNYGYTF.

This clonotype was observed at least ten times. A read error may be the cause here, since a much bigger clone is one base away. The chain links TRBV7-9 to TRBJ1-1; D uncertain. The CDR3 has 13 residues. Trimming removed 1 base at V and 0 bases at J, with 3 bases between. Germline lookup yields CDR1 SEHNR and CDR2 FQNEAQ (reference sequence). The CDR3 DNA is TGTGCCAGCAGCTTAGTGGTGAACACTGAAGCTTTCTTT. This translates into CASSLVVNTEAFF.

A few counts support this clonotype. The chain combines TRBV5-6 with TRBJ2-7; maybe TRBD1 (5 bases). Deletions cut 4 bases from V and 4 bases from J, with 18 bases between. CDR3 length equals 15 residues. Germline-derived CDR1 and CDR2 are SGHDT and YYEEEE. CDR3 loop: CASSPGLAQVYEQYF. The CDR3 nucleotides are TGTGCCAGCAGCCCGGGCCTCGCACAGGTTTACGAGCAGTACTTC.

The chain recombines TRBV7-2 with TRBJ1-2; D possibly corresponds to TRBD1 (6 bases). Trimming shortened V by 5 bases and J by 10 bases, and 11 bases separated the two germline ends. The CDR3 totals 11 residues. Germline CDR1 is SGHTA and CDR2 is FQGNSA. The CDR3 loop reads CASSLQGDYTF. In nucleotides, the CDR3 is TGTGCCAGCAGCCTACAGGGAGACTACACCTTC.

In the case of this clonotype: This clone may be a read error of a much larger clone one base away. The chain uses TRBV12-3 or TRBV12-4 and TRBJ2-1, with D tentatively TRBD2 (6 bases). Trimming stripped 2 bases from V and 9 bases from J, with 17 bases between. This CDR3 region has 15 residues. This CDR3 reads CASSLRTSREREQFF. Here the CDR3 DNA reads TGTGCCAGCAGTTTAAGAACTAGCAGGGAACGTGAGCAGTTCTTC.

This clonotype was counted many times. The CDR3 sequence is CASSPSAFGLANYEQYF. The CDR3 nucleotides are TGTGCCAGCAGCCCTAGCGCTTTCGGACTAGCAAACTACGAGCAGTACTTC. The chain links TRBV7-2 to TRBJ2-7; 8 bases are a match to TRBD2. Trimming at V came to 5 bases and at J to 3 bases, leaving 15 bases not matched to a gene. Germline V gives CDR1 SGHTA, CDR2 FQGNSA. CDR3 length: 17 amino acids.

This clonotype turned up a few times. The CDR3 coding sequence is TGCAGTGCACGCATTAATGAAAAACTGTTTTTT. Its protein is CSARINEKLFF. V and J are TRBV20-1 and TRBJ1-4; no clear D. V was pared by 6 bases and J by 4 bases, with 6 bases between. The germline gives CDR1 DFQATT, CDR2 SNEGSKA (reference sequence). The CDR3 spans 11 residues.

This clonotype was seen a few times. The V call is TRBV4-3, the J call TRBJ2-1; 8 bases match TRBD2. Unmatched junction bases numbered 7, after V lost 6 bases and J lost 0 bases. This CDR3 is 16 amino acids long. Germline CDR1 and CDR2: LGHNA and YSLEER. The CDR3: CASSLSGGLSYNEQFF. In nucleotides, the CDR3 is TGCGCCAGCAGTCTCAGCGGGGGCCTCTCCTACAATGAGCAGTTCTTC.

This clonotype has ten or more counts. This sequence joins TRBV4-2 and TRBJ2-3; 8 bases align to TRBD2. The CDR3 runs 14 residues. Germline CDR1 reads LGHNA; CDR2 reads YNFKEQ. Unmatched junction bases numbered 3, after V lost 1 base and J lost 6 bases. CDR3 bases: TGTGCCAGCAGCCAAGGGACTAGCCGGGATACGCAGTATTTT. This gives the protein CASSQGTSRDTQYF.

This clonotype was recorded a few times. The V call is TRBV7-9, the J call TRBJ1-1, with 7 bases aligning to TRBD1. The CDR3 covers 16 residues. Germline V lookup: CDR1 SEHNR, CDR2 FQNEAQ (reference sequence). V was clipped by 5 bases and J by 4 bases; unmatched bases: 13. CDR3 nucleotide sequence: TGTGCCAGCAGCCCCGACAGGGCCGGGCCGGGCACTGAAGCTTTCTTT. This translates into CASSPDRAGPGTEAFF.